This note documents a single T cell receptor beta chain sequence. What it binds is not known. The sample is drawn from a study of cytotoxic CD8 clonotypes in ibrutinib-treated CLL. Regarding the study as a whole: A difference in sampling times existed between sustained-remission and progressing patients.

Assay used: immunoSEQ multiplex PCR; TCRdb lists only in-frame clones, some missing. The table shows tens of thousands of clones, with over 80% occurring only once. CDR3 length: 14 residues. Deletions cut 3 bases from V and 6 bases from J, with 14 bases between. Germline CDR1 reads LNHDA; CDR2 reads SQIVND (reference sequence). This sequence joins TRBV19 and TRBJ1-1, with D perhaps matching TRBD1 (5 bases). The receptor's source is a human donor with chronic lymphocytic leukemia. The sequencing used PBMCs, collected after 24 months of ibrutinib treatment. The CDR3 nucleotides are TGTGCCAGTAGTATGGGTGCGGGGCTGGCTGAAGCTTTCTTT. Translating it yields CASSMGAGLAEAFF.